This note documents a single T cell receptor beta chain sequence. What antigen it recognizes has not been identified. Base-call qualities are not available, and no considerably larger clone is one nucleotide away. TCRdb records Illumina NovaSeq 6000 as the sequencer. Using 5'RACE with constant-segment primers, TCRalpha and TCRbeta cDNA libraries were constructed, with sample barcodes and unique molecular identifiers added in the process. Trizol reagent was used to extract RNA from every sample. Libraries were amplified in two PCR steps, with a second sample barcode and Illumina TruSeq adapters added in the second step. Libraries were sequenced on an Illumina NovaSeq with 2 x 150 bp paired-end reads. Regarding the original processing steps: The reads were demultiplexed and collapsed into UMI-guided consensus sequences using migec v1.2.7. Using mixcr v2.1.11, UMI consensuses were aligned to TRA and TRB V and J templates and then assembled into clonotypes. A clonotype was counted as expanded or contracted only when both edgeR and NoisET called the clonotype significant, with the noise models trained on biological replicates. For edgeR calls, the cutoffs were a false discovery rate-adjusted p below 0.01 and a log2 fold-change threshold of 1. PCA with hierarchical clustering of max-normalized trajectories of the 1000 most abundant clonotypes was used as exploratory dynamics analysis. Separately sequenced CD4+ and CD8+ repertoires were used to assign the CD4 or CD8 phenotype of responding clones. TCRdb reworked the public reads: Q25 trimming with fastp, MiXCR clone assembly, productive beta chains retained. Rows matching on CDR3 protein sequence are summarized as one entry with the most common DNA and genes. TCRdb's processing, not the authors', yielded these V and J calls. This sample has hundreds of thousands of distinct CDR3 sequences in its table, and around a sixth of those were observed once. Of the sample, over 9% falls within the top ten clones.

The CDR3 has 13 amino acids, counting the end cysteine and phenylalanine. Only CDR3 DNA remains: 39 bases, in frame from the first base. The germline V gene (reference sequence) provides CDR1 DFQATT and CDR2 SNEGSKA. The sample comes from a study of T-cell memory formation after mild COVID-19 (dated by TCRdb to about 2021). Regarding the research as a whole: Most TCR sequence clusters were specific to one of the two donors. Longitudinal TCRalpha and TCRbeta repertoire sequencing tracked T-cell clones expanding and contracting after mild COVID-19 in a couple of donors. The cohort was made up of two young adult volunteers, one female and one male, who were previously healthy.

Ficoll-Paque density gradient centrifugation was used to isolate PBMCs. Broad study findings and their caveats: Contracting CD4+ clones turned up mainly in the CM and EM memory subsets, whereas EMRA was where CD8+ clones were enriched. The second-wave clones that peaked on day 37 were not confirmed to be SARS-CoV-2 specific. Only two mild cases were covered by the study, and larger cohorts that include severe cases with pre-infection samples were considered necessary. The detection of some responding clones in pre-infection memory suggests that pre-existing cross-reactive memory T cells joined the SARS-CoV-2 response. Balanced CD4/CD8 phenotypes were observed for clones contracting from day 15 to 85, whereas a bias towards CD4+ was observed for a second wave of clones expanding from day 15 to 37.

The chain is assembled from TRBV20-1 and TRBJ2-7, with TRBD1 matching 7 junction bases. Sample: PBMCs or a T cell subset sorted from them (not recorded which). The clonotype comes from an adult woman who had mild COVID-19 (a few samples of this study predate the infection). The sample titles of this study are shuffled in the database, so cell type and time point are left out; the donor was told from shared clones. The DNA sequence is given as TGCAGCTCCGGGTGGGACAGAGCCTACGAGCAGTACTTC. Its coded protein is CSSGWDRAYEQYF.